Described below is a single T cell receptor beta chain sequence and its context. These data come from a study of patients and donors after allogeneic stem cell transplantation. TCRdb re-analysed the RT-PCR reads in MiXCR, keeping a single row per CDR3 protein. Seen here are 920,000 or so distinct CDR3 sequences, under 20% observed once, and the top ten hold around 6%. Trimming stripped 6 bases from V and 3 bases from J, with 12 bases between. Germline values: CDR1 MNHEY, CDR2 SMNVEV (reference sequence). This CDR3 is built from 14 residues. This sequence was found in a human donor who was either an allogeneic HSCT recipient or a stem cell or donor lymphocyte infusion donor (not recorded which). It is not recorded whose cells these are; they may come from a transplant donor. The material sequenced was blood, either unsorted or a sorted T cell fraction (not recorded which). This chain links TRBV27 with TRBJ1-5, with a weak D call TRBD1 (5 bases). This chain's CDR3 is CASRLTDTNQPQHF. In nucleotides, the CDR3 is TGTGCCAGCAGGTTGACAGACACCAATCAGCCCCAGCATTTT.